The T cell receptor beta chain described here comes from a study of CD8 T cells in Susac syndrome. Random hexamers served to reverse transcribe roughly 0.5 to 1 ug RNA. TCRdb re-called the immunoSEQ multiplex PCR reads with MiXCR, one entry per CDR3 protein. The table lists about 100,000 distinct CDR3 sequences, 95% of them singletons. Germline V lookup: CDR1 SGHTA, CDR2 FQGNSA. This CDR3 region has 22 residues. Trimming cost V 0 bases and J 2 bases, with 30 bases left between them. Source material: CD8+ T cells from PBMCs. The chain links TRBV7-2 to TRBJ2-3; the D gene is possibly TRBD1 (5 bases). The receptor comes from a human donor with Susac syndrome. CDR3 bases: TGTGCCAGCAGCTTAGCGACCGGCCAGGGAAGGGATTTGGACCCAACCACAGATACGCAGTATTTT. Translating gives CASSLATGQGRDLDPTTDTQYF. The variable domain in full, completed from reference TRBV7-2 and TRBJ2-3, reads GAGVSQSPSNKVTEKGKDVELRCDPISGHTALYWYRQSLGQGLEFLIYFQGNSAPDKSGLPSDRFSAERTGGSVSTLTIQRTQQEDSAVYLCASSLATGQGRDLDPTTDTQYFGPGTRLTVL.